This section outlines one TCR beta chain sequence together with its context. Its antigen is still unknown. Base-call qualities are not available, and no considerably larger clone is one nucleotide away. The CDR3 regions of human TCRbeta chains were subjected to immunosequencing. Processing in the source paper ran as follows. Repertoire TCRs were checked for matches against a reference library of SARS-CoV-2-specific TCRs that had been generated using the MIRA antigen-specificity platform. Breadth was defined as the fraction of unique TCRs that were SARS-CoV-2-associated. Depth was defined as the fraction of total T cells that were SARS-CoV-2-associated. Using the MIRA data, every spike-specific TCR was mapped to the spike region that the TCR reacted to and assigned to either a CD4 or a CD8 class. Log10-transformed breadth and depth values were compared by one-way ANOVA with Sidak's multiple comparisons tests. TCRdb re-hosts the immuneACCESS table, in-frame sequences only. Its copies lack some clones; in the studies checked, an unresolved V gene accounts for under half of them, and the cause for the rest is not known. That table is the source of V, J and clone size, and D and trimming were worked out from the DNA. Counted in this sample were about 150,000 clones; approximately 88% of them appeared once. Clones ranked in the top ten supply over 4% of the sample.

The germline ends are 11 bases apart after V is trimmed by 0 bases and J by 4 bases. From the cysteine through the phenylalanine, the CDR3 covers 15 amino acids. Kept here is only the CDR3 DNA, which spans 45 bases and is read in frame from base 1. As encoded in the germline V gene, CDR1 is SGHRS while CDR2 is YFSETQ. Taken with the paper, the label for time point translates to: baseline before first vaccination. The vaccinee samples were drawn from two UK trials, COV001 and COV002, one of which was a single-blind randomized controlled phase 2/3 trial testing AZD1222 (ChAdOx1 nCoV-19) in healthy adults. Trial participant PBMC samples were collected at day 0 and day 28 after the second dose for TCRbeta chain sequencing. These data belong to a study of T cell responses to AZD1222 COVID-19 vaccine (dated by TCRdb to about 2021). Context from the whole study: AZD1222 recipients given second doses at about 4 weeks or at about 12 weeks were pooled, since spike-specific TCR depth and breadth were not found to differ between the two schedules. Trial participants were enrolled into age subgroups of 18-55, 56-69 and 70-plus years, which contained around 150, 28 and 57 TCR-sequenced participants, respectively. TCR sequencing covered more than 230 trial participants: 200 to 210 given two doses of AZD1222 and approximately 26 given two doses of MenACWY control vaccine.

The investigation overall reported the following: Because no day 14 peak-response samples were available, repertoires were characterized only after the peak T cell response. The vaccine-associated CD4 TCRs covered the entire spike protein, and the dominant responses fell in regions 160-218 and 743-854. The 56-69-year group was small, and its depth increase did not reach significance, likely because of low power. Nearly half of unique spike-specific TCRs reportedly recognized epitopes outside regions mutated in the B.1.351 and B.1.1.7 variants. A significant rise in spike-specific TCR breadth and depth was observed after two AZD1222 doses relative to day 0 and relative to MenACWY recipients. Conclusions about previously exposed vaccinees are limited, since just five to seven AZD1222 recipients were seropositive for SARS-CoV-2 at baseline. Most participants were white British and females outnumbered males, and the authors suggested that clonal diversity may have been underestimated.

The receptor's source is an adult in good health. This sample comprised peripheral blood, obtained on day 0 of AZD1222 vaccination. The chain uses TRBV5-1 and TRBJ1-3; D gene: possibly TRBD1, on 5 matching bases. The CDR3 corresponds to CASSLEGALGNTIYF. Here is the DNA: TGCGCCAGCAGCTTGGAAGGGGCACTCGGAAACACCATATATTTT.